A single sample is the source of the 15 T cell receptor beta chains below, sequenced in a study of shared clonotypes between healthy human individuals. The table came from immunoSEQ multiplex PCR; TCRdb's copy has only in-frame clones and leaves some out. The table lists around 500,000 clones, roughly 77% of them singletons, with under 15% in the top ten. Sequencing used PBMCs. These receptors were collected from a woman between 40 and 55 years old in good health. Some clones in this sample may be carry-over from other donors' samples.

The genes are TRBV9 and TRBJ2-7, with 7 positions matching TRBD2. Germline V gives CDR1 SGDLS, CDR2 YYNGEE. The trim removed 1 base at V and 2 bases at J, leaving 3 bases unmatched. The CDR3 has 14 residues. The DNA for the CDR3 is TGTGCCAGCAGCGTAACTAGCGAGGCCTACGAGCAGTACTTC. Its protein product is CASSVTSEAYEQYF. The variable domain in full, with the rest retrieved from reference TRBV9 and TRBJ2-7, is DSGVTQTPKHLITATGQRVTLRCSPRSGDLSVYWYQQSLDQGLQFLIQYYNGEERAKGNILERFSAQQFPDLHSELNLSSLELGDSALYFCASSVTSEAYEQYFGPGTRLTVT.

In DNA form, the CDR3 reads TGTGCCAGCAATTTAATGGTCCGGGGGGATACGCAGTATTTT. As protein: CASNLMVRGDTQYF. The chain has TRBV2 and TRBJ2-3; D may be TRBD2 (6 bases). The ends were cut back, 7 bases at V and 6 bases at J, with 17 bases in the middle. Germline loops: CDR1 SNHLY, CDR2 FYNNEI. The CDR3 consists of 14 residues. Based on the CDR3 plus reference TRBV2 and TRBJ2-3, the full variable domain is EPEVTQTPSHQVTQMGQEVILRCVPISNHLYFYWYRQILGQKVEFLVSFYNNEISEKSEIFDDQFSVERPDGSNFTLKIRSTKLEDSAMYFCASNLMVRGDTQYFGPGTRLTVL.

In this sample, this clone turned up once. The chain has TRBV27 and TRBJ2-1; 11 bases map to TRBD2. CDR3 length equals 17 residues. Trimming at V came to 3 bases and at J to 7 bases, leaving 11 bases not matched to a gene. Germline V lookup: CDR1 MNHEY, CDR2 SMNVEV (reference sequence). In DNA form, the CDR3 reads TGTGCCAGCAGTTTTGTCATAACTAGCGGGAGAGGTAATGAGCAGTTCTTC. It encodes CASSFVITSGRGNEQFF.

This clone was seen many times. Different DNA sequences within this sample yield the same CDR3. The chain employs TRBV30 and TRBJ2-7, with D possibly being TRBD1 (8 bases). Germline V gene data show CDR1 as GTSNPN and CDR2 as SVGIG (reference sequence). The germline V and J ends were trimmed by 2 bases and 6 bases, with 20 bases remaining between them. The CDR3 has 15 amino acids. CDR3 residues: CAWSLADRDVSEQYF. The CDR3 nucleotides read TGTGCCTGGAGTCTAGCGGACAGGGATGTGTCCGAGCAGTACTTC.

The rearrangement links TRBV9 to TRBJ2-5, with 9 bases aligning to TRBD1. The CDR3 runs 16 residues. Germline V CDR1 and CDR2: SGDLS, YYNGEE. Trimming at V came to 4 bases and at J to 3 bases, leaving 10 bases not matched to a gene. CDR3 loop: CASSFRSGQGKETQYF. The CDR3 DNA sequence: TGTGCCAGCAGCTTTAGGTCGGGACAGGGCAAAGAGACCCAGTACTTC.

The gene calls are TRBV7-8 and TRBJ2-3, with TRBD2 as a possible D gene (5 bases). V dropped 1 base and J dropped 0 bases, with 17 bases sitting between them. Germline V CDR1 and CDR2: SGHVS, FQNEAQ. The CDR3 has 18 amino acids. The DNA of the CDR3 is TGTGCCAGCAGCTTAGATTATGGCGGGTCTACTAGCACAGATACGCAGTATTTT. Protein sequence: CASSLDYGGSTSTDTQYF.

CDR3 coding DNA: TGTGCCAGCAGTTTAAGGGGCAGGAGGCAGGGGTATAGCAATCAGCCCCAGCATTTT. This sequence encodes CASSLRGRRQGYSNQPQHF. V usage is TRBV27 and J usage is TRBJ1-5; perhaps TRBD1 as D (6 bases). The V end lost 2 bases, the J end lost 0 bases, and 20 bases lay between the germline ends. The CDR3 has 19 residues. Germline CDR1 and CDR2: MNHEY and SMNVEV (reference sequence).

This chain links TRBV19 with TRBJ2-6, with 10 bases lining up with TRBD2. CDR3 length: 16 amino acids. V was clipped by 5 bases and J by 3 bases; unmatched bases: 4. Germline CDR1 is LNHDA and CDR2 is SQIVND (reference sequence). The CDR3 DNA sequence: TGTGCCAGTAGTCCTAGCGGGAGATTTGGGGCCAACGTCCTGACTTTC. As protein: CASSPSGRFGANVLTF.

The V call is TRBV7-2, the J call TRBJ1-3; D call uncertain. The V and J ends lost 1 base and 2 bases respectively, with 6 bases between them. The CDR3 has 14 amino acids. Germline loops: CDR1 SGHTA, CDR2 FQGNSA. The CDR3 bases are TGTGCCAGCAGCTTAGGCCTCGCTGGAAACACCATATATTTT. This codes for CASSLGLAGNTIYF.

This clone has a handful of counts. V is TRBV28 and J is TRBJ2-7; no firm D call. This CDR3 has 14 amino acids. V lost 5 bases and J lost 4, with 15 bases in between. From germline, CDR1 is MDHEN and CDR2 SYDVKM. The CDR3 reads CASSPIQPDYEQYF. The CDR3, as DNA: TGTGCCAGCAGTCCTATACAGCCCGATTACGAGCAGTACTTC. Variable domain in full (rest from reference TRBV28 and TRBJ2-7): DVKVTQSSRYLVKRTGEKVFLECVQDMDHENMFWYRQDPGLGLRLIYFSYDVKMKEKGDIPEGYSVSREKKERFSLILESASTNQTSMYLCASSPIQPDYEQYFGPGTRLTVT.

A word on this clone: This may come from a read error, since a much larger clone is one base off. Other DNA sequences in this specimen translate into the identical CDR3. For the CDR3, the DNA is TGTGCCAGCAGCCCTGAGCAATACTTC. This gives the protein CASSPEQYF. The chain is built from TRBV6-8 and TRBJ2-7, with D unresolved. The germline gives CDR1 MNHGY, CDR2 SAAAGT. The CDR3 consists of 9 residues.

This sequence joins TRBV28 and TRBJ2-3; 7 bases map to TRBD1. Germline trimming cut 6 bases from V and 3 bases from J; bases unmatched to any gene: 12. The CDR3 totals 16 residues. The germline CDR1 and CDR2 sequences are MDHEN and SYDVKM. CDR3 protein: CASSPFDRAVTDTQYF. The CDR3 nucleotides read TGTGCCAGCAGCCCCTTCGACAGGGCTGTTACAGATACGCAGTATTTT.

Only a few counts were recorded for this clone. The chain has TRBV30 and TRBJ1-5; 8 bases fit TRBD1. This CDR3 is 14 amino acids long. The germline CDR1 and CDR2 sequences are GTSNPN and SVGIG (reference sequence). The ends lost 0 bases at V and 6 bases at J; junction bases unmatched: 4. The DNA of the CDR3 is TGTGCCTGGAGTGTACCAGGGGGCAGTCAGCCCCAGCATTTT. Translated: CAWSVPGGSQPQHF.

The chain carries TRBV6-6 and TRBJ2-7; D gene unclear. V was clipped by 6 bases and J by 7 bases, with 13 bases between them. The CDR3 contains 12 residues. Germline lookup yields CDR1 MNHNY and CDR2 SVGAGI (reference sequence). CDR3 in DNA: TGTGCCAGCAGCCTCGTTGGTATTGAGCAGTACTTC. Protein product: CASSLVGIEQYF.

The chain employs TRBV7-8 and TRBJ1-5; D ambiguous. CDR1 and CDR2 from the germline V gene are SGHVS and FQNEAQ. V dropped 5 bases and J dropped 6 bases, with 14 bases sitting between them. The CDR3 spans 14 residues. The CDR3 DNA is TGTGCCAGCAGCAGTAGGACGATTATTCAGCCCCAGCATTTT. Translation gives CASSSRTIIQPQHF. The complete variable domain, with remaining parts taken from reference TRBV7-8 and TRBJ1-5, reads GAGVSQSPRYKVAKRGQDVALRCDPISGHVSLFWYQQALGQGPEFLTYFQNEAQLDKSGLPSDRFFAERPEGSVSTLKIQRTQQEDSAVYLCASSSRTIIQPQHFGDGTRLSIL.